These T cell receptor beta chains were read from a single sample in a study of human thymus T cells. Libraries were prepared by immunoSEQ multiplex PCR; TCRdb keeps only in-frame clonotypes and omits some of them. The sample yields roughly 120,000 clones, around 94% seen once. Sequenced sample: thymus tissue. The receptor source for this set is a boy less than two years old with a congenital heart defect but otherwise immunologically healthy. CDR3s include the opening cysteine and the closing phenylalanine or tryptophan.

j_call v_call cdr3_aa
TRBJ2-1 TRBV4-3 CASSQGGQTTSYNEQFF
TRBJ2-2 TRBV28 CASSLNSQDSGYTGELFF
TRBJ2-5 TRBV2 CASLHPPRDWNQETQYF
TRBJ2-5 TRBV6-6 CASSYSREDQETQYF
TRBJ1-5 TRBV6-5 CAASTTASRNQPQHF
TRBJ1-1 TRBV15 CATSRGTLGRGNTEAFF
TRBJ2-5 TRBV28 CASSWDRYQETQYF
TRBJ1-4 TRBV12-5 CASGLGAASPCNEKLFF
TRBJ2-7 TRBV7-9 CASSLASRVRGEQYF
TRBJ1-1 TRBV5-1 CASSLWDRGLNTEAFF
TRBJ2-5 TRBV27 CASRRKARFQETQYF
TRBJ2-7 TRBV29-1 CSVETGTSYEQYF
TRBJ2-4 TRBV4-3 CASSQDRQGMVKNIQYF
TRBJ2-5 TRBV11-2 CASTAAGFIETQYF
TRBJ2-2 TRBV28 CASSLPYGGQGDTGELFF
TRBJ2-7 TRBV28 CASQARGYYEQYF
TRBJ1-2 TRBV7-6 CASSLEPFYGYTF
TRBJ1-2 TRBV6-5 CASSGEWPGSPYTF
TRBJ1-2 TRBV6-5 CASSHPGVPNYGYTF
TRBJ1-2 TRBV7-6 CASSPRGSYGYTF
TRBJ2-1 TRBV27 CASSFRLAGREQFF
TRBJ2-1 TRBV11-3 CASSLDRGTYNEQFF
TRBJ2-7 TRBV27 CASSPDSDEQYF
TRBJ2-7 TRBV28 CASSLYSTGASYEQYF
TRBJ2-7 TRBV30 CALKDRGIHEQYF